These T cell receptor beta chains were read from a single sample in a study of shared clonotypes between healthy human individuals. TCRdb's table, derived via immunoSEQ multiplex PCR, lists solely in-frame clones and lacks some. The sample includes approximately 2,000,000 clones, around 93% of them seen just once. Sequenced input: naive CD4+ T cells from PBMCs. The receptors were gathered from a man younger than 30 in good health. Some clones in this sample may be carry-over from other donors' samples. The CDR3 runs from the conserved cysteine through the conserved F or W. D genes are given only for firm matches. Rows may omit the clone size; those that give it use once, few, many or a size class.

abundance,d_gene,len,j_gene,v_gene,CDR3nt,CDR3aa
.,TRBD1,13,TRBJ2-5,TRBV28,TGTGCCGTGACAAGGGACAGCAAAGAGACCCAGTACTTC,CAVTRDSKETQYF
.,TRBD2,18,TRBJ2-1,TRBV5-6,TGTGCCAGCAGCTTGGTTCCGGGAGGCGACTTCTCCTACAATGAGCAGTTCTTC,CASSLVPGGDFSYNEQFF
.,TRBD2,15,TRBJ2-1,TRBV19,TGTGCCAGTAGTATGGGAGCTAGCGGGACTACTGAGCAGTTCTTC,CASSMGASGTTEQFF
.,.,13,TRBJ1-1,TRBV7-8,TGTGCCAGCAGCTTTGAACAGGGCACTGAAGCTTTCTTT,CASSFEQGTEAFF
.,.,13,TRBJ2-7,TRBV7-2,TGTGCCAGCAGCTCACAGGCCTCCTACGAGCAGTACTTC,CASSSQASYEQYF
.,TRBD2,16,TRBJ2-5,TRBV4-1,TGCGCCAGCAGCCGCGGGACTAGCGGGAGTCTGGAGACCCAGTACTTC,CASSRGTSGSLETQYF
.,.,12,TRBJ2-1,TRBV6-6,TGTGCCAGCAGTTACGGTCGGGGTGAGCAGTTCTTC,CASSYGRGEQFF
.,.,14,TRBJ1-5,TRBV5-1,TGCGCCAGCAGCCCAGGGAGTGGCAATCAGCCCCAGCATTTT,CASSPGSGNQPQHF
once,.,13,TRBJ1-2,TRBV30,TGTGCCTGGAGTTTAAGGTTTAACTATGGCTACACCTTC,CAWSLRFNYGYTF
.,.,14,TRBJ1-2,TRBV27,TGTGCCAGCAAGAACAGGGACATCTTCAATGGCTACACCTTC,CASKNRDIFNGYTF
.,TRBD2,15,TRBJ2-1,TRBV28,TGTGCCAGCGGCCTTGGACTAGCGGGAAACAATGAGCAGTTCTTC,CASGLGLAGNNEQFF
.,.,15,TRBJ2-2,TRBV7-9,TGTGCCAGCAGCTTAGCGGGCAGGAACACCGGGGAGCTGTTTTTT,CASSLAGRNTGELFF
.,TRBD1,14,TRBJ2-1,TRBV2,TGTGCCAGCACCATAGACAGGGGTGACAATGAGCAGTTCTTC,CASTIDRGDNEQFF
.,TRBD1,15,TRBJ1-3,TRBV2,TGTGCCAGCAGCTCTACAGGGGGCGTTGGAAACACCATATATTTT,CASSSTGGVGNTIYF
.,TRBD1,13,TRBJ2-7,TRBV28,TGTGCCAGCAGAAGACAGGGAGCCAACGAGCAGTACTTC,CASRRQGANEQYF
.,TRBD2,14,TRBJ2-2,TRBV7-3,TGTGCCAGCAGCTTACGGGGGGACACCGGGGAGCTGTTTTTT,CASSLRGDTGELFF
.,TRBD2,17,TRBJ2-2,TRBV27,TGTGCCAGCAGTCCTTTCGGGCTAGCGGGAGAACGCCCGAAGCTGTTTTTT,CASSPFGLAGERPKLFF
.,.,13,TRBJ2-7,TRBV6-1,TGTGCCACCGCTCGCCAGGGTTTCCACGAGCAGTACTTC,CATARQGFHEQYF
once,.,15,TRBJ1-2,TRBV19,TGTGCCAGTAGTATAGGACCGTCCGCTAACTATGGCTACACCTTC,CASSIGPSANYGYTF
.,.,13,TRBJ2-4,TRBV2,TGTGCCAGCATACAAGCCCCCGAAAACATTCAGTACTTC,CASIQAPENIQYF
.,.,15,TRBJ1-4,TRBV4-3,TGCGCCAGCAGCCAAGATTATTCAACTAATGAAAAACTGTTTTTT,CASSQDYSTNEKLFF
.,.,15,TRBJ2-3,TRBV5-1,TGCGCCAGCAGCTTGGCCGGCTCACTCACAGATACGCAGTATTTT,CASSLAGSLTDTQYF
once,TRBD2,14,TRBJ2-5,TRBV5-1,TGCGCCAGCAGACTCGGGGGGGATCAAGAGACCCAGTACTTC,CASRLGGDQETQYF
.,.,15,TRBJ2-3,TRBV7-2,TGTGCCAGCAGCTTAGCGGGCCAGAGCACAGATACGCAGTATTTT,CASSLAGQSTDTQYF
.,.,15,TRBJ1-5,TRBV9,TGTGCCAGCAGCCCGCGGGGGGAGAGCAATCAGCCCCAGCATTTT,CASSPRGESNQPQHF
.,.,14,TRBJ1-1,TRBV7-9,TGTGCCAGCCTTAACCTGCCTATGAACACTGAAGCTTTCTTT,CASLNLPMNTEAFF
.,.,15,TRBJ2-7,TRBV5-8,TGTGCCAGCAGCTTAGGAGACACAACTTCCTACGAGCAGTACTTC,CASSLGDTTSYEQYF
.,.,13,TRBJ2-5,TRBV21-1,TGTGCCAGCAGCACGCAGGGCCAAGAGACCCAGTACTTC,CASSTQGQETQYF
.,.,15,TRBJ2-1,TRBV2,TGTGCCAGCACCAGAACGGGGGAGAGGTCCGGTGAGCAGTTCTTC,CASTRTGERSGEQFF
.,.,13,TRBJ1-5,TRBV27,TGTGCCAGCAGTTCTGTTTCAAATCAGCCCCAGCATTTT,CASSSVSNQPQHF
.,TRBD1,14,TRBJ1-1,TRBV27,TGTGCCAGCAGGGCCCGGGACAGGGACACTGAAGCTTTCTTT,CASRARDRDTEAFF
.,TRBD2,16,TRBJ2-3,TRBV5-1,TGCGCCAGCAGCACGGGACTAGCGGGAGGGCTAGATACGCAGTATTTT,CASSTGLAGGLDTQYF
.,.,15,TRBJ1-2,TRBV19,TGTGCCAGTACCCACCCGGCCGCGGCGAGCTATGGCTACACCTTC,CASTHPAAASYGYTF
.,.,17,TRBJ2-7,TRBV7-9,TGTGCCAGCAGCTCCCCCGGAGGAGGTACGGGGGCCTACGAGCAGTACTTC,CASSSPGGGTGAYEQYF
.,TRBD2,15,TRBJ2-1,TRBV9,TGTGCCAGCAGCTTTTCTAGCGGGAGGGCCAATGAGCAGTTCTTC,CASSFSSGRANEQFF
.,.,16,TRBJ1-3,TRBV7-2,TGTGCCAGCAGCTGGTTTTTACAGTCCTCTGGAAACACCATATATTTT,CASSWFLQSSGNTIYF
.,.,14,TRBJ1-2,TRBV7-8,TGTGCCAGCAGCCCGGGGGGCCCGTTATATGGCTACACCTTC,CASSPGGPLYGYTF
.,TRBD2,14,TRBJ2-3,TRBV10-3,TGTGCCATCAGTGTAGCGGGAAGCACAGATACGCAGTATTTT,CAISVAGSTDTQYF
few,TRBD1,14,TRBJ1-4,TRBV5-1,TGCGCCAGCAGCTCGGGACAGGGCGTTGAAAAACTGTTTTTT,CASSSGQGVEKLFF
.,TRBD2,20,TRBJ2-3,TRBV4-1,TGCGCCAGCAGCCAAGATGCCCGGCCCAGGACTAGCGGGAGCACAGATACGCAGTATTTT,CASSQDARPRTSGSTDTQYF
.,TRBD2,15,TRBJ2-1,TRBV7-9,TGTGCCAGCAGCCTTCTTAGCGGGAGCTGGAATGAGCAGTTCTTC,CASSLLSGSWNEQFF
.,.,11,TRBJ1-2,TRBV28,TGTGCCAGTCAGGCGACCTATGGCTACACCTTC,CASQATYGYTF
.,.,15,TRBJ1-5,TRBV4-1,TGCGCCAGCAGCCAAGATCCTTTGGGCGCTCAGCCCCAGCATTTT,CASSQDPLGAQPQHF